This entry is about one T cell receptor (beta chain). Its antigen is not yet known. The record has no base qualities; no much larger clone is one base away. For repertoire sequencing, TCR beta CDR3 regions were amplified from RNA transcripts. A first-round RT-PCR used HTBI primers with the Qiagen OneStep RT-PCR kit, followed by a second-round multiplex PCR, size selection and purification. Sequencing of the libraries was carried out on an Illumina HiSeq2000 in paired-end mode with 100 bp reads. In the paper's pipeline: Reads were processed with SOAPnuke, discarding reads with adapters, uncalled bases, mean Phred below 15, or no exact constant-primer or identifier match. COPE v1.2.5 was used to merge the high-quality paired reads. Unique nucleotide sequences were defined as clonotypes and aligned to IMGT TRB V, D and J references using MiTCR v1.1. The analysis was limited to V-J combinations with a frequency above 0.0001, which together covered 99.2% of repertoires. A TCR clonal expansion and chaos score per V-J combination was defined as the ratio of F50 clonal expansion to chaos observed in the TCRdist matrix. Welch's t-statistics and random forest were used to reduce the features to about 14 V-J combinations, which were then used as input to a naive Bayes classifier. The Morisita-Horn index was used to measure how similar the thyroid and blood repertoires were. TCRdb reanalyzed the raw reads on its own, using fastp at Q25 for trimming and MiXCR for clone calling, and kept in-frame beta chains. Identical CDR3 proteins give one entry, which carries the most common genes and DNA. In this record, the V and J calls reflect TCRdb's handling and not the investigators' own analysis. This sample comprises some 750,000 distinct CDR3 sequences, 35% to 50% of them detected only once. The biggest ten clones account for 44% of the sample.

Patients with ophthalmopathy had moderately to severely active disease, with a Clinical Activity Score of 3 or more, a NOSPECS grade of 4 or more, and a disease duration of less than 3 months. Patients with other autoimmune diseases, uncontrolled infections, pregnancy or lactation were excluded. Clinical symptoms, serum thyroxine, TRAb, thyroid ultrasound and orbital computed tomography formed the basis of the diagnosis. Ficoll-Paque density gradient centrifugation was used to isolate PBMCs from about 9.4 ml of fresh peripheral blood. Total RNA was extracted using Trizol reagent, and RNA quality was checked on an Agilent 2100 Bioanalyzer. From the cysteine through the phenylalanine, the CDR3 covers 16 amino acids. Only CDR3 DNA is held: 48 bases, read in frame from base 1. The germline V gene sets CDR1 to SGDLS and CDR2 to YYNGEE. Trimming at the junction amounts to 3 bases on V and 10 bases on J, and the germline ends lie 25 bases apart.

This sample was included in a study of Graves' ophthalmopathy and Graves' hyperthyroidism listed by TCRdb under 2018. Regarding the research as a whole: Peripheral blood was collected at initial diagnosis, prior to any treatment. In roughly six hyperthyroidism patients, the T-cell repertoires found in thyroid tissue were compared with those found in blood. In total, approximately 130 blood samples were TCR-sequenced: around 42 ophthalmopathy, approximately 75 hyperthyroidism and roughly 17 hyperthyroidism-to-ophthalmopathy patients. Following sampling, methimazole starting at 30 mg daily was administered to hyperthyroidism patients, and high-dose intravenous methylprednisolone was administered to ophthalmopathy patients. To tell Graves' ophthalmopathy apart from Graves' hyperthyroidism, and to predict which patients would progress to ophthalmopathy, the study relied on TCR beta repertoire signatures. To explore V-J signatures that distinguish ophthalmopathy from hyperthyroidism, a discovery set of under 110 patients was enrolled, made up of 40 to 45 with ophthalmopathy and some 60 with stable hyperthyroidism. An independent validation cohort comprised roughly 20 hyperthyroidism patients and some 16 patients who later progressed from hyperthyroidism to ophthalmopathy.

On the study overall, not on this receptor specifically: The 13-signature model separated ophthalmopathy from stable hyperthyroidism with 87.88% sensitivity and 81.08% specificity in cross-validation, and 80%/75% in the test set. In validation, the model predicted ophthalmopathy progression with about 71% sensitivity and roughly 72% specificity; around twelve predicted patients were CT-confirmed with GO in a median of approximately 6.5 months. Most expanded thyroid clonotypes with a frequency above 0.001 also appeared in blood, which suggests that blood repertoires may reflect the immune response in the thyroid. No statistical method was used to predetermine the sample size, and group allocation was not hidden from the investigators.

The receptor's source is an adult man with Graves' ophthalmopathy. The chain links TRBV9 with TRBJ1-1; the D gene is unclear. The sample comprised peripheral blood. CDR3 protein: CASSAGQNRNPFVAFF. The sequence in DNA is TGTGCCAGCAGCGCTGGGCAGAATAGAAACCCTTTCGTAGCTTTCTTT.